This T cell receptor (beta chain) emerged from a study of T cells in Graves' hyperthyroidism and ophthalmopathy. Study-wide results and limits: Most expanded thyroid clonotypes above 0.001 recurred in blood.

The V gene's germline CDR1 is MNHEY and CDR2 SMNVEV (reference sequence). The CDR3 runs 15 residues. Trimming at V came to 3 bases and at J to 2 bases, leaving 3 bases not matched to a gene. This clonotype was seen at least ten times. Its matching antigen is unknown. Graves' hyperthyroidism qualified as stable when ophthalmopathy did not progress within 18 months. The CDR3 regions of TCR beta were amplified from RNA transcripts. A first-round RT-PCR of the TCR CDR3 used the HTBI primer set. TCRdb re-derived calls from the multiplex PCR reads in MiXCR, one entry per CDR3 protein. In the table there are roughly 700,000 distinct CDR3 sequences, 13% to 15% of which are singletons.

This clonotype was obtained from a woman under 30 with Graves' hyperthyroidism. This chain joins TRBV27 and TRBJ1-2; TRBD1 matches at 10 bases. The sample consisted of blood. The CDR3, as DNA: TGTGCCAGCAGTTTTTCGGGACAGGGGAACTATGGCTACACCTTC. Translating it yields CASSFSGQGNYGYTF.